These 23 T cell receptor beta chains originate from one sample sequenced in a study of T cell changes during pregnancy in multiple sclerosis. Method: immunoSEQ multiplex PCR; TCRdb's copy keeps in-frame clones and lacks some. The profile covers 70,000 to 80,000 clones, with about 88% appearing a single time and about 3.5% taken by the ten largest. The specimen comprised peripheral blood, sampled before pregnancy. The receptor source for this set is a female donor with multiple sclerosis, enrolled in a pregnancy study.

V usage is TRBV9 and J usage is TRBJ2-1; tentatively, D is TRBD2 (7 bases). The length of the CDR3 is 18 residues. Germline CDR1 is SGDLS and CDR2 is YYNGEE. Trimming stripped 0 bases from V and 7 bases from J, with 23 bases between. CDR3 sequence (DNA): TGTGCCAGCAGCGTAGAGGCTATGGGGGCGGGAGCCCCGAATGAGCAGTTCTTC. It specifies CASSVEAMGAGAPNEQFF.

This clone was detected only once. The V and J genes are TRBV6-1 and TRBJ2-5; tentatively, D is TRBD1 (6 bases). V was cut by 7 bases and J by 2 bases, with 17 bases left in between. The germline V gene encodes CDR1 MNHNS and CDR2 SASEGT. CDR3 length: 15 residues. The CDR3 nucleotides read TGTGCCAGCATTACCGGCCAGGGGTTTCAAGAGACCCAGTACTTC. Translation: CASITGQGFQETQYF.

The rearrangement links TRBV6-5 to TRBJ1-6; weak D call: TRBD1 (6 bases). V was clipped by 6 bases and J by 7 bases, with 10 bases between them. Germline V gene lookup returns CDR1 MNHEY and CDR2 SVGAGI. The CDR3 contains 13 residues. CDR3 DNA: TGTGCCAGCAGGGGCACAGGGAATTCACCCCTCCACTTT. This gives the protein CASRGTGNSPLHF.

This chain joins TRBV4-3 and TRBJ2-1; D uncertain. CDR1 and CDR2 from the germline V gene are LGHNA and YSLEER. CDR3 length equals 16 residues. V lost 1 base, J lost 2 bases, and 12 bases lay in between. In DNA, the CDR3 is TGCGCCAGCAGCCAAGTTGACACTGTCCCCTACAATGAGCAGTTCTTC. It is translated as CASSQVDTVPYNEQFF.

The genes are TRBV5-1 and TRBJ2-5; D is perhaps TRBD1 (6 bases). V shed 0 bases and J shed 5 bases, with 11 bases lying between them. The CDR3 loop spans 14 amino acids. Looked up from germline, CDR1 is SGHRS and CDR2 is YFSETQ. DNA for the CDR3: TGCGCCAGCAGCTTGGACAGGGTGGGGGAGACCCAGTACTTC. Its translation: CASSLDRVGETQYF.

CDR3 in amino acids: CASSSAGGMGNEQFF. Here the CDR3 DNA reads TGTGCCAGCAGCTCAGCGGGAGGGATGGGCAATGAGCAGTTCTTC. The chain carries TRBV7-6 and TRBJ2-1, with TRBD2 matching 10 bases. This CDR3 spans 15 amino acids. Germline lookup yields CDR1 SGHVS and CDR2 FNYEAQ. The V and J ends lost 4 bases and 6 bases, in that order; junction bases with no gene match: 6.

This clone was counted a few times. J is TRBJ1-1 and V is TRBV6-5; D call uncertain. V gave up 0 bases and J gave up 5 bases, with 7 bases separating them. This CDR3 spans 13 amino acids. The V gene's germline CDR1 is MNHEY and CDR2 SVGAGI. The CDR3 nucleotides read TGTGCCAGCAGTTACTCTGGAGGGACTGAAGCTTTCTTT. Encoded protein: CASSYSGGTEAFF.

The V gene is TRBV10-2, the J gene TRBJ1-5; D possibly corresponds to TRBD1 (5 bases). The CDR3 sequence is 15 residues long. V was trimmed by 6 bases and J by 2 bases, leaving 14 bases between them. Germline loops: CDR1 WSHSY, CDR2 SAAADI. CDR3 residues: CASRTSQGRNQPQHF. As DNA, the CDR3 is TGCGCCAGCAGAACCTCCCAGGGTCGCAATCAGCCCCAGCATTTT.

V and J are TRBV30 and TRBJ1-3, with D unclear. V was shortened by 4 bases and J by 4 bases, with 5 bases between the two germline ends. Germline V gene data show CDR1 as GTSNPN and CDR2 as SVGIG (reference sequence). The CDR3 totals 11 residues. CDR3 sequence (DNA): TGTGCCTGGAAACAAGGAAACACCATATATTTT. This gives the protein CAWKQGNTIYF.

The rearrangement links TRBV30 to TRBJ1-1, with TRBD1 as a possible D gene (6 bases). The CDR3 extends over 16 amino acids. V lost 2 bases and J lost 0, with 16 bases in between. In germline, CDR1 is GTSNPN, CDR2 SVGIG (reference sequence). CDR3 in amino acids: CAWSKEGGALNTEAFF. The CDR3, as DNA: TGTGCCTGGAGTAAAGAAGGGGGGGCCTTGAACACTGAAGCTTTCTTT.

The V gene is TRBV4-3, the J gene TRBJ2-7; D unclear. Trimming pared 0 bases from V and 3 bases from J, leaving 9 bases between. The CDR3 loop spans 14 amino acids. Germline V gene lookup returns CDR1 LGHNA and CDR2 YSLEER. The CDR3 region is CASSQDFPSYEQYF. DNA for the CDR3: TGCGCCAGCAGCCAAGATTTCCCGAGCTACGAGCAGTACTTC.

The chain carries TRBV19 and TRBJ1-3; perhaps TRBD1 as D (5 bases). This CDR3 is built from 14 residues. Per germline, CDR1 LNHDA and CDR2 SQIVND (reference sequence). Trimming removed 4 bases at V and 2 bases at J, with 9 bases between. CDR3 DNA sequence: TGTGCCAGTAGTACACAGGTGGCTGGAAACACCATATATTTT. Translation gives CASSTQVAGNTIYF.

The chain is built from TRBV9 and TRBJ2-1, with D possibly matching TRBD2 (6 bases). This CDR3 contains 15 residues. Germline CDR1 is SGDLS and CDR2 is YYNGEE. Trimming stripped 4 bases from V and 0 bases from J, with 11 bases between. CDR3 residues: CASSPAGFSYNEQFF. The CDR3 DNA sequence: TGTGCCAGCAGCCCCGCGGGGTTCTCCTACAATGAGCAGTTCTTC. Looking up the rest from reference TRBV9 and TRBJ2-1 gives the full variable domain: DSGVTQTPKHLITATGQRVTLRCSPRSGDLSVYWYQQSLDQGLQFLIQYYNGEERAKGNILERFSAQQFPDLHSELNLSSLELGDSALYFCASSPAGFSYNEQFFGPGTRLTVL.

This chain joins TRBV6-6 and TRBJ2-1; 9 nucleotides agree with TRBD2. The CDR3 consists of 15 residues. Germline V lookup: CDR1 MNHNY, CDR2 SVGAGI (reference sequence). V was clipped by 2 bases and J by 3 bases; unmatched bases: 2. The CDR3 loop is CASSYSSGSYNEQFF. CDR3 sequence (DNA): TGTGCCAGCAGTTACAGTAGCGGGAGCTACAATGAGCAGTTCTTC.

This chain links TRBV7-6 with TRBJ2-2; TRBD2 matches at 9 bases. With V trimmed by 1 base and J by 3 bases, 6 bases remained unmatched. This CDR3 has 17 amino acids. Looked up from germline, CDR1 is SGHVS and CDR2 is FNYEAQ. DNA of the CDR3: TGTGCCAGCAGCTTAGTCTCTAGCGGGATCCACACCGGGGAGCTGTTTTTT. It codes for CASSLVSSGIHTGELFF.

V usage is TRBV12-5 and J usage is TRBJ2-1, with 11 bases fitting TRBD2. Germline V gene sequence: CDR1 LGHNT, CDR2 FRNRAP. The CDR3 has 16 amino acids. V lost 6 bases and J lost 9; bases outside the gene matches: 13. The CDR3 region is CASGSTGTSGRGEQFF. Written as DNA, the CDR3 is TGTGCTAGTGGCTCGACAGGGACTAGCGGCAGGGGTGAGCAGTTCTTC.

The chain recombines TRBV5-1 with TRBJ1-5, with 8 bases that match TRBD1. Germline V CDR1 and CDR2: SGHRS, YFSETQ. V was pared by 3 bases and J by 1 base, with 6 bases of the junction left unmatched. This CDR3 comprises 16 residues. CDR3 coding DNA: TGCGCCAGCAGCTGGGGAGACAGGGGCAGCAATCAGCCCCAGCATTTT. Amino acid sequence: CASSWGDRGSNQPQHF.

The chain employs TRBV7-6 and TRBJ1-1; 7 nucleotides align to TRBD1. Germline assignment: CDR1 SGHVS and CDR2 FNYEAQ. Trimming took 5 bases from V and 4 from J; bases not matched to a gene: 4. This CDR3 has 13 amino acids. CDR3 in DNA: TGTGCCAGCAGCGGTTACAGGGGCACTGAAGCTTTCTTT. Translated, it gives CASSGYRGTEAFF.

The rearrangement links TRBV2 to TRBJ1-4; D is unclear. This CDR3 is built from 12 residues. The V and J ends lost 8 bases and 8 bases respectively, with 12 bases between them. Germline-derived CDR1 and CDR2 are SNHLY and FYNNEI. The CDR3 here is CASWWSGEKLFF. The CDR3 nucleotides are TGTGCCAGCTGGTGGTCGGGGGAAAAACTGTTTTTT.

The chain couples TRBV30 to TRBJ1-2; D call uncertain. V was cut by 4 bases and J by 2 bases, with 11 bases left in between. This CDR3 spans 13 amino acids. Germline V CDR1 and CDR2: GTSNPN, SVGIG (reference sequence). The DNA for the CDR3 is TGTGCCTGGACCCCGGCAGGAAACTATGGCTACACCTTC. It yields the protein CAWTPAGNYGYTF. Combining the CDR3 with reference TRBV30 and TRBJ1-2 gives the whole variable domain SQTIHQWPATLVQPVGSPLSLECTVEGTSNPNLYWYRQAAGRGLQLLFYSVGIGQISSEVPQNLSASRPQDRQFILSSKKLLLSDSGFYLCAWTPAGNYGYTFGSGTRLTVV.

The chain links TRBV2 to TRBJ2-1; 14 nucleotides line up with TRBD2. The V and J ends lost 3 bases and 14 bases, in that order; junction bases with no gene match: 6. Germline loops: CDR1 SNHLY, CDR2 FYNNEI. This CDR3 region has 14 residues. The CDR3 DNA is TGTGCCAGCAGTGATCTTGGGACTAGCGGGGGTGAGTTCTTC. This sequence encodes CASSDLGTSGGEFF.

V is TRBV18 and J is TRBJ2-3; D might be TRBD1 (5 bases). Germline assignment: CDR1 KGHSH and CDR2 LQKENI. The CDR3 covers 14 residues. V gave up 3 bases and J gave up 3 bases, with 10 bases separating them. The CDR3 protein is CASSPSRATDTQYF. Here the CDR3 DNA reads TGTGCCAGCTCACCTTCCAGGGCTACAGATACGCAGTATTTT.

A single count supports this clone. The V gene is TRBV4-1, the J gene TRBJ2-1, with 7 nucleotides matching TRBD2. Germline CDR1 MGHRA, CDR2 YSYEKL. The CDR3 runs 15 residues. J was trimmed by 4 bases and V by 0 bases; bases with no gene match: 3. The CDR3 sequence: CASSQESSGYNEQFF. CDR3 nucleotides: TGCGCCAGCAGCCAAGAGTCTAGCGGTTACAATGAGCAGTTCTTC.